A single sample gave rise to the 16 T cell receptor beta chains below, sequenced in a study of chemoradiotherapy in HPV16-positive cancers. Only in-frame clones appear in the TCRdb table, and some are missing; sequencing was by immunoSEQ multiplex PCR. The sample yields 5,500 to 6,000 clones, 84% seen once. Source: tumor tissue, taken from a patient who underwent chemoradiotherapy. The receptor set was obtained from a human donor with HPV-associated anogenital cancer.

This clone occurred once. The V and J genes are TRBV11-3 and TRBJ1-1; D remains ambiguous. Germline loops: CDR1 SGHNT, CDR2 YENEEA. The V end lost 4 bases, the J end lost 3 bases, and 9 bases lay between the germline ends. This CDR3 region has 13 residues. This CDR3 is CASSSGPDTEAFF. CDR3 DNA sequence: TGTGCCAGCAGCTCCGGGCCTGACACTGAAGCTTTCTTT.

The gene calls are TRBV19 and TRBJ1-4; D gene unclear. The CDR3 consists of 15 residues. Germline V gene lookup returns CDR1 LNHDA and CDR2 SQIVND (reference sequence). With 1 base removed from V and 6 bases from J, the gap between germline ends came to 12 bases. The CDR3 is CASSIAGSGDEKLFF. CDR3 DNA sequence: TGTGCCAGTAGTATAGCGGGGAGCGGTGATGAAAAACTGTTTTTT.

This clone was counted a single time. The chain has TRBV11-3 and TRBJ1-5, with 8 positions matching TRBD1. This CDR3 region has 16 residues. V dropped 5 bases and J dropped 7; count of bases not matched to a gene: 13. CDR1 and CDR2 from the germline V gene are SGHNT and YENEEA. The CDR3 DNA is TGTGCCAGCAGCCGCACCTTCGGACAGGGTGAACAGCCCCAGCATTTT. Translated: CASSRTFGQGEQPQHF.

This rearrangement joins TRBV6-1 to TRBJ1-2, with 10 bases that match TRBD1. V gave up 6 bases and J gave up 7 bases; unmatched junction bases: 8. The germline gives CDR1 MNHNS, CDR2 SASEGT. This CDR3 has 14 amino acids. The CDR3 region is CASRLPGQGFGYTF. The CDR3 DNA sequence: TGTGCCAGCAGACTACCGGGACAGGGGTTTGGCTACACCTTC.

This clone was found a few times. The chain recombines TRBV4-1 with TRBJ2-7, with 8 bases that match TRBD2. The V gene end was trimmed by 0 bases and the J gene end by 3 bases; junction bases not matched to a gene: 1. Germline values: CDR1 MGHRA, CDR2 YSYEKL. The CDR3 is 14 residues long. The CDR3 DNA sequence: TGCGCCAGCAGCCAAGACGGGAGGGACTACGAGCAGTACTTC. This gives the protein CASSQDGRDYEQYF.

The chain has TRBV11-1 and TRBJ2-1, with D possibly matching TRBD2 (7 bases). The CDR3 is 15 amino acids. V was trimmed by 0 bases and J by 6 bases, leaving 12 bases between them. Germline CDR1 SGHAT, CDR2 FQDESV (reference sequence). The CDR3 reads CASSLARAGANEQFF. For the CDR3, the DNA is TGTGCCAGCAGCTTAGCACGGGCGGGGGCCAATGAGCAGTTCTTC.

The chain recombines TRBV9 with TRBJ2-2; tentatively, D is TRBD2 (7 bases). V lost 1 base and J 5 bases, leaving 21 bases between the germline ends. Germline CDR1 is SGDLS and CDR2 is YYNGEE. This CDR3 has 18 residues. The DNA of the CDR3 is TGTGCCAGCAGCGTATCTTCGGGGGGCACCATGAATACCGGGGAGCTGTTTTTT. This sequence encodes CASSVSSGGTMNTGELFF.

This chain joins TRBV18 and TRBJ1-3; no clear D gene. There are 15 residues in the CDR3. Per the germline V gene, CDR1 is KGHSH and CDR2 is LQKENI. V was shortened by 2 bases and J by 0 bases, with 8 bases between the two germline ends. The CDR3 is CASSPREPSGNTIYF. CDR3 sequence (DNA): TGTGCCAGCTCACCAAGAGAACCCTCTGGAAACACCATATATTTT.

This clone showed up just once. The chain combines TRBV6-1 with TRBJ1-2; D is unclear. V dropped 8 bases and J dropped 9 bases, with 16 bases sitting between them. Germline lookup yields CDR1 MNHNS and CDR2 SASEGT. The CDR3 loop spans 12 amino acids. CDR3 in DNA: TGTGCCAGCGCCTGGGAGCGGAAGAGCTACACCTTC. This encodes CASAWERKSYTF.

J is TRBJ1-5 and V is TRBV19, with 9 positions matching TRBD1. Germline V CDR1 and CDR2: LNHDA, SQIVND (reference sequence). The CDR3 covers 19 residues. J lost 2 bases, V lost 7 bases, and 18 bases had no gene match. In DNA form, the CDR3 reads TGTGCCAGTACTCGCTCCGGGACAGGGTTCGCCCGGGGCAATCAGCCCCAGCATTTT. Amino acid sequence: CASTRSGTGFARGNQPQHF.

The chain uses TRBV5-5 and TRBJ2-1; 7 nucleotides match TRBD2. CDR1 and CDR2 from the germline V gene are SGHKS and YYEKEE (reference sequence). The CDR3 extends over 15 amino acids. With 0 bases clipped from V and 3 bases from J, the junction kept 3 bases outside the gene matches. The CDR3 is CASSLGLAVYNEQFF. In DNA, the CDR3 is TGTGCCAGCAGCTTGGGTCTAGCGGTCTACAATGAGCAGTTCTTC.

The chain joins TRBV2 to TRBJ2-3; no clear D gene. V was trimmed by 8 bases and J by 1 base, leaving 13 bases between them. There are 14 residues in the CDR3. The germline V gene encodes CDR1 SNHLY and CDR2 FYNNEI. The CDR3 DNA sequence: TGTGCCAGCCTCCCCGGGTCGGGCACAGATACGCAGTATTTT. This sequence encodes CASLPGSGTDTQYF.

The gene calls are TRBV5-6 and TRBJ2-7, with 7 bases lining up with TRBD1. V dropped 4 bases and J dropped 2; count of bases not matched to a gene: 9. Per the germline V gene, CDR1 is SGHDT and CDR2 is YYEEEE. The CDR3 totals 15 residues. The CDR3 coding sequence is TGTGCCAGCAGCCTGGGACAGCTCAGAGCCTACGAGCAGTACTTC. It codes for CASSLGQLRAYEQYF.

This clone turned up a few times. This chain connects TRBV7-9 to TRBJ1-2; D unresolved. The CDR3 contains 11 residues. Deletions cut 1 base from V and 6 bases from J, with 3 bases between. Germline loops: CDR1 SEHNR, CDR2 FQNEAQ (reference sequence). The CDR3 DNA follows: TGTGCCAGCAGCTTAGGTCATGGCTACACCTTC. Translating gives CASSLGHGYTF. The complete variable domain, with remaining parts taken from reference TRBV7-9 and TRBJ1-2, reads DTGVSQNPRHKITKRGQNVTFRCDPISEHNRLYWYRQTLGQGPEFLTYFQNEAQLEKSRLLSDRFSAERPKGSFSTLEIQRTEQGDSAMYLCASSLGHGYTFGSGTRLTVV.

V is TRBV6-6 and J is TRBJ2-7; D is possibly TRBD1 (5 bases). This CDR3 has 12 amino acids. From germline, CDR1 is MNHNY and CDR2 SVGAGI (reference sequence). V was clipped by 5 bases and J by 4 bases, with 9 bases between them. CDR3 loop: CASSRQGYEQYF. The CDR3 region has the DNA TGTGCCAGCAGTCGGCAGGGTTACGAGCAGTACTTC.

J is TRBJ1-4 and V is TRBV2, with a tentative D call TRBD1 (6 bases). This CDR3 region has 15 residues. V was cut by 3 bases and J by 2 bases, with 10 bases left in between. In germline, CDR1 is SNHLY, CDR2 FYNNEI. CDR3: CASSERTATNEKLFF. The CDR3, as DNA: TGTGCCAGCAGTGAGAGGACAGCCACTAATGAAAAACTGTTTTTT.